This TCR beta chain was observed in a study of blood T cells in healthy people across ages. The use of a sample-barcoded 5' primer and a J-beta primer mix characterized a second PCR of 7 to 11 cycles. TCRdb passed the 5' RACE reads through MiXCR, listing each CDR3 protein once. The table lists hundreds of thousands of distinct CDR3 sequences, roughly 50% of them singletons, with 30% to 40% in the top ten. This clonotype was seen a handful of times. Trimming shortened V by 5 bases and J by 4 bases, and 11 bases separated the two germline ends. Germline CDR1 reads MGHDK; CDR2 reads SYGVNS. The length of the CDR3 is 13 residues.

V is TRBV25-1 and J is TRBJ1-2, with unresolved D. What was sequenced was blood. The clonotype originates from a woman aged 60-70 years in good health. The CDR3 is CASSPLGPYGYTF. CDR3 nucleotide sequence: TGTGCCAGCAGTCCGCTCGGACCCTATGGCTACACCTTC.